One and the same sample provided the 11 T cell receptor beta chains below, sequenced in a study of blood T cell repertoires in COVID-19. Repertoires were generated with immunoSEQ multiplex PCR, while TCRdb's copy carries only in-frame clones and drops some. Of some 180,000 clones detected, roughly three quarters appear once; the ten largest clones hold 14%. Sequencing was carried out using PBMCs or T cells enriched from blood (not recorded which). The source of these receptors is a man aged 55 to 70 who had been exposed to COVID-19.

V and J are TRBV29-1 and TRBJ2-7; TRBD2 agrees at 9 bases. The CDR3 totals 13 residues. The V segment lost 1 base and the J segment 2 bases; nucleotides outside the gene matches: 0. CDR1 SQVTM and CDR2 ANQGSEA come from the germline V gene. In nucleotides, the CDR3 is TGCAGCGTTGAAGGGACTAGCGCCTACGAGCAGTACTTC. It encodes CSVEGTSAYEQYF.

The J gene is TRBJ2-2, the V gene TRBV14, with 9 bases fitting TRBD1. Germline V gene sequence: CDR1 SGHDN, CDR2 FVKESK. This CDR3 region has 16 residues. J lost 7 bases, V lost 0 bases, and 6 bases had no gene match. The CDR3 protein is CASSQDEQGAGGELFF. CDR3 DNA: TGTGCCAGCAGCCAAGACGAACAGGGGGCCGGCGGGGAGCTGTTTTTT.

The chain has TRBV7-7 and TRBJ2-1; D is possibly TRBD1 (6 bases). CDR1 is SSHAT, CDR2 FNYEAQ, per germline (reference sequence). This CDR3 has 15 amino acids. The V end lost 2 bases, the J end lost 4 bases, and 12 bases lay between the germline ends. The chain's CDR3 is CASSLSLGQYNEQFF. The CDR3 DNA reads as TGTGCCAGCAGCTTATCTCTTGGACAGTACAATGAGCAGTTCTTC.

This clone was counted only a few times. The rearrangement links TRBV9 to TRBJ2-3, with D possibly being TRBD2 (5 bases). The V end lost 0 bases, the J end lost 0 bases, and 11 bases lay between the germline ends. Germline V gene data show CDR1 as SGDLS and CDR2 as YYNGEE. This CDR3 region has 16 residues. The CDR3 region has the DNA TGTGCCAGCAGCGTAGAAGGCGGGCGTAGCACAGATACGCAGTATTTT. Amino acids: CASSVEGGRSTDTQYF.

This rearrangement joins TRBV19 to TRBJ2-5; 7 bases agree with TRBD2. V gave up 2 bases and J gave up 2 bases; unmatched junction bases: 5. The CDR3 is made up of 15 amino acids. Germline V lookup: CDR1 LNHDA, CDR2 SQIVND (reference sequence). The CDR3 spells CASSILASGQETQYF. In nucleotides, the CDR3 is TGTGCCAGTAGTATATTGGCTAGCGGACAAGAGACCCAGTACTTC.

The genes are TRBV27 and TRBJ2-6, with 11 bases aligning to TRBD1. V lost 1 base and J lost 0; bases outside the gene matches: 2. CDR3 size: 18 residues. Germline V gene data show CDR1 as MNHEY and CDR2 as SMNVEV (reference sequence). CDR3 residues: CASSLWGTGGSGANVLTF. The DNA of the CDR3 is TGTGCCAGCAGTTTATGGGGGACAGGGGGCTCTGGGGCCAACGTCCTGACTTTC.

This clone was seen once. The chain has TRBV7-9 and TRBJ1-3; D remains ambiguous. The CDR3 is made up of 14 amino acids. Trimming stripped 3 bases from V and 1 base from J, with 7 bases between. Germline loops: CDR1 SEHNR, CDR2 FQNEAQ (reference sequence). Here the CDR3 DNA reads TGTGCCAGCAGCTTCCCGGGATCTGGAAACACCATATATTTT. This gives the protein CASSFPGSGNTIYF.

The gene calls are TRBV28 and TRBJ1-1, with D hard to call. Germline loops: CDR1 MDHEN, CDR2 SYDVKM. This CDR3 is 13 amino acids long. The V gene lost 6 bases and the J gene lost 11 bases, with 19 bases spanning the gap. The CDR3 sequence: CASRYPDLGRAFF. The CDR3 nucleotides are TGTGCCAGCAGATATCCCGACCTTGGGAGGGCTTTCTTT.

The CDR3 sequence is CAWNMGGPGDTQYF. Here the CDR3 DNA reads TGTGCCTGGAACATGGGAGGGCCCGGAGATACGCAGTATTTT. The rearrangement joins TRBV30 to TRBJ2-3, with 7 nucleotides matching TRBD2. The CDR3 contains 14 residues. CDR1 is GTSNPN and CDR2 is SVGIG in the germline V gene (reference sequence). The J segment lost 5 bases and the V segment lost 4 bases, leaving 9 bases of the junction unmatched.

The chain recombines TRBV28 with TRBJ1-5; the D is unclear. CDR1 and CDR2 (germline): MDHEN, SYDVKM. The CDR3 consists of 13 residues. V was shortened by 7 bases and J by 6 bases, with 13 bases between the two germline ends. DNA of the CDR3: TGTGCCAGCACTGAGGTGCGTGCTCAGCCCCAGCATTTT. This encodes CASTEVRAQPQHF.

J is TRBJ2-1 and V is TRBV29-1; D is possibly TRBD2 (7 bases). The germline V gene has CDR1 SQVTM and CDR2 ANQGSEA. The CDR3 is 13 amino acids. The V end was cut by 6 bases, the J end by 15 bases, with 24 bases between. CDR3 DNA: TGCAGCGTCGTAGGGGGGAGGGTTAAGGACGGGTTCTTC. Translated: CSVVGGRVKDGFF.